This T cell receptor beta chain was identified in a study of shared clonotypes between healthy human individuals. Study-wide results and limits: Researchers found naive subsets generally carried larger estimated richness than memory subsets. Several donors held 4.5% to 5% of naive CD4 clonotypes in common.

CD8 cells classed as naive were CD45RO-negative and positively selected for CCR7, excluding terminally differentiated effector memory CD45RA+ cells. Donors were Caucasian adults residing in Nashville, Tennessee, USA. Germline CDR1 reads LNHDA; CDR2 reads SQIVND (reference sequence). J gave up 5 bases and V 4 bases, and 13 bases lay outside the gene matches. The CDR3 extends over 18 amino acids. A note on this clone: As yet, its antigen is unknown.

Original methodology: Junction-only sequences without quality scores came from ImmunoSEQ, so filtering differed. Using immunoSEQ multiplex PCR, the repertoire was profiled, and TCRdb retains in-frame clones only, with some absent. V, J and clone size are taken as reported in that table, and D and trimming were inferred from the DNA itself. The repertoire holds millions of clones, with about 95% as singletons. The sequenced sample was naive CD8+ T cells sorted from blood. V is TRBV19 and J is TRBJ2-7; the match to TRBD2 covers 14 bases. The receptor was isolated from a man between 18 and 35 years old in good health. The CDR3 nucleotides read TGTGCCAGTAGTAACGGACTAGCGGGAGGATTTGTTAAGGACGAGCAGTACTTC. The encoded protein is CASSNGLAGGFVKDEQYF.